This T cell receptor (beta chain) derives from a study of T cells in Graves' hyperthyroidism and ophthalmopathy. Ophthalmopathy patients had moderate-to-severe active disease, CAS ≥3, NOSPECS ≥4, and disease duration under 3 months. Criteria for exclusion of patients were uncontrolled infection, other autoimmune disease, pregnancy or lactation. Thyroid ultrasound and orbital computed tomography, with clinical symptoms and serum thyroxine and TRAb, informed diagnoses. The PBMCs were taken from roughly 10 ml of fresh peripheral blood. Trimming stripped 7 bases from V and 9 bases from J, with 18 bases between. The CDR3 extends over 13 amino acids. Per the germline V gene, CDR1 is MNHNS and CDR2 is SASEGT. TCR beta CDR3 region amplification was performed from RNA transcripts. Researchers ran a first-round RT-PCR on the TCR CDR3 using the HTBI primer set. In TCRdb, the multiplex PCR reads were re-called with MiXCR into one record per CDR3 protein. The top ten hold about a third of the sample, which has under 250,000 distinct CDR3 sequences, over 20% seen once.

Sequenced: blood. The V and J genes are TRBV6-1 and TRBJ2-5; the D gene is possibly TRBD2 (7 bases). The TCR originated in a woman between 35 and 50 years old with Graves' ophthalmopathy. This CDR3 reads CASKGGQGSSQYF. The CDR3 coding sequence is TGTGCCAGCAAGGGGGGGCAGGGGTCGTCCCAGTACTTC.